A selection of T cell receptor beta chains follows, all from one sample in a study of beta chain features in type 1 diabetes. Sequencing used immunoSEQ multiplex PCR; TCRdb keeps in-frame clones, though not all of them. The sample carries about 150,000 clones, around 8.5% recorded once. Sequenced input: central memory CD4+ T cells from blood. The source is a young man in good health. Both conserved end residues are part of each CDR3. Fields, in order: J gene, D gene, clone size, V gene, CDR3 protein, CDR3 DNA. A D gene is named only where the DNA matches it firmly. Size is omitted from some rows. Given values are once, few, many or a class for expanded clones.

J: TRBJ1-1; D: TRBD1; size: .; V: TRBV29-1; CDR3: CSVEKNRDSAEAFF; DNA: TGCAGCGTTGAAAAAAACCGGGACAGCGCTGAAGCTTTCTTT
J: TRBJ2-7; D: .; size: .; V: TRBV18; CDR3: CASSPLIGDEQYF; DNA: TGTGCCAGCTCACCACTTATTGGAGACGAGCAGTACTTC
J: TRBJ2-5; D: .; size: few; V: TRBV7-2; CDR3: CASSLATVPQETQYF; DNA: TGTGCCAGCAGCTTAGCGACAGTACCCCAAGAGACCCAGTACTTC
J: TRBJ2-4; D: .; size: .; V: TRBV15; CDR3: CATSRVVGGNIQYF; DNA: TGTGCCACCAGCAGAGTCGTCGGCGGAAACATTCAGTACTTC
J: TRBJ2-7; D: .; size: .; V: TRBV5-1; CDR3: CASSQDSFEQYF; DNA: TGCGCCAGCAGCCAGGACAGCTTCGAGCAGTACTTC
J: TRBJ1-1; D: TRBD1; size: .; V: TRBV6-1; CDR3: CASSAMDRALAFF; DNA: TGTGCCAGCAGTGCGATGGACAGGGCCTTAGCTTTCTTT
J: TRBJ2-5; D: .; size: .; V: TRBV7-3; CDR3: CASSLAQGETQYF; DNA: TGTGCCAGCAGCTTAGCACAGGGAGAGACCCAGTACTTC
J: TRBJ2-6; D: .; size: .; V: TRBV27; CDR3: CASTGERGANVLTF; DNA: TGTGCCAGCACTGGGGAGCGTGGGGCCAACGTCCTGACTTTC
J: TRBJ1-1; D: TRBD1; size: few; V: TRBV10-1; CDR3: CASKGTGARNTEAFF; DNA: TGCGCCAGCAAGGGGACAGGGGCCAGGAACACTGAAGCTTTCTTT
J: TRBJ2-3; D: TRBD2; size: .; V: TRBV7-3; CDR3: CASIPTSGRAESTDTQYF; DNA: TGTGCCAGCATCCCGACTAGCGGGAGGGCCGAGAGCACAGATACGCAGTATTTT
J: TRBJ1-2; D: .; size: .; V: TRBV5-4; CDR3: CASSWITGFSGYTF; DNA: TGTGCCAGCAGCTGGATTACAGGGTTCTCGGGCTACACCTTC
J: TRBJ1-5; D: .; size: few; V: TRBV18; CDR3: CASSYETSGNQPQHF; DNA: TGTGCCAGCTCATACGAGACTAGCGGCAATCAGCCCCAGCATTTT
J: TRBJ1-1; D: .; size: few; V: TRBV5-4; CDR3: CASSLEQGTEAFF; DNA: TGTGCCAGCAGCTTGGAACAGGGAACTGAAGCTTTCTTT
J: TRBJ2-1; D: TRBD1; size: .; V: TRBV4-3; CDR3: CASRGQSVTFYNEQFF; DNA: TGCGCCAGCAGGGGACAGTCCGTAACCTTCTACAATGAGCAGTTCTTC
J: TRBJ2-2; D: .; size: many; V: TRBV5-4; CDR3: CASSLDPGLDGELFF; DNA: TGTGCCAGCAGCTTGGACCCAGGATTGGACGGGGAGCTGTTTTTT
J: TRBJ2-7; D: .; size: few; V: TRBV19; CDR3: CASSIVSFGEQYF; DNA: TGTGCCAGTAGCATCGTTAGTTTCGGCGAGCAGTACTTC
J: TRBJ2-7; D: TRBD1; size: many; V: TRBV10-3; CDR3: CAIRGQFGAEQYF; DNA: TGTGCCATCAGGGGACAGTTTGGGGCCGAGCAGTACTTC
J: TRBJ1-5; D: .; size: few; V: TRBV7-3; CDR3: CASSQRVQGNQPQHF; DNA: TGTGCCAGCAGCCAAAGAGTACAGGGCAATCAGCCCCAGCATTTT
J: TRBJ1-2; D: .; size: .; V: TRBV7-2; CDR3: CASSLAVSAGQGGYTF; DNA: TGTGCCAGCAGCTTAGCGGTATCGGCAGGGCAGGGTGGCTACACCTTC
J: TRBJ2-5; D: .; size: many; V: TRBV28; CDR3: CASSFVQETQYF; DNA: TGTGCCAGCAGTTTTGTACAAGAGACCCAGTACTTC
J: TRBJ1-1; D: .; size: .; V: TRBV7-6; CDR3: CASSPGPTGNTEAFF; DNA: TGTGCCAGCAGCCCAGGGCCCACCGGTAACACTGAAGCTTTCTTT
J: TRBJ2-1; D: .; size: .; V: TRBV5-5; CDR3: CASSLARGAGEQFF; DNA: TGTGCCAGCAGCTTGGCCAGGGGGGCAGGTGAGCAGTTCTTC
J: TRBJ1-5; D: TRBD1; size: .; V: TRBV5-1; CDR3: CASSLTGDQPQHF; DNA: TGCGCCAGCAGCTTGACAGGGGATCAGCCCCAGCATTTT
J: TRBJ2-3; D: .; size: few; V: TRBV5-1; CDR3: CASSLTPKDTDTQYF; DNA: TGCGCCAGCAGCTTGACTCCCAAAGACACAGATACGCAGTATTTT
J: TRBJ2-5; D: .; size: .; V: TRBV5-8; CDR3: CASSQGETQYF; DNA: TGTGCCAGCAGCCAGGGGGAGACCCAGTACTTC
J: TRBJ2-1; D: TRBD2; size: .; V: TRBV29-1; CDR3: CSVVRAGGGNEQFF; DNA: TGCAGCGTTGTCCGGGCGGGAGGGGGCAATGAGCAGTTCTTC
J: TRBJ1-5; D: .; size: .; V: TRBV27; CDR3: CASSPLAPTDNSNQPQHF; DNA: TGTGCCAGCAGTCCCCTCGCCCCGACAGATAATAGCAATCAGCCCCAGCATTTT
J: TRBJ2-3; D: TRBD1; size: .; V: TRBV18; CDR3: CASSRGTGGDTQYF; DNA: TGTGCCAGCTCACGTGGGACAGGGGGCGATACGCAGTATTTT
J: TRBJ2-7; D: TRBD2; size: few; V: TRBV7-2; CDR3: CASSPWAGGGGEQYF; DNA: TGTGCCAGCAGCCCCTGGGCGGGAGGAGGAGGCGAGCAGTACTTC
J: TRBJ1-3; D: .; size: few; V: TRBV4-2; CDR3: CASSQDKGGSGNTIYF; DNA: TGTGCCAGCAGCCAAGATAAAGGAGGCTCTGGAAACACCATATATTTT
J: TRBJ2-7; D: TRBD1; size: few; V: TRBV30; CDR3: CAWAKVGQGTPEQYF; DNA: TGTGCCTGGGCGAAAGTAGGACAGGGAACCCCCGAGCAGTACTTC
J: TRBJ2-1; D: .; size: .; V: TRBV11-2; CDR3: CASSLGRVAEQFF; DNA: TGTGCCAGCAGCTTAGGGCGGGTGGCTGAGCAGTTCTTC
J: TRBJ1-2; D: TRBD1; size: .; V: TRBV7-2; CDR3: CASSQGAHGYTF; DNA: TGTGCCAGCAGCCAGGGGGCGCATGGCTACACCTTC
J: TRBJ2-5; D: .; size: many; V: TRBV30; CDR3: CAWSVSWGPRETQYF; DNA: TGTGCCTGGAGTGTAAGTTGGGGCCCGCGAGAGACCCAGTACTTC
J: TRBJ2-1; D: TRBD2; size: .; V: TRBV30; CDR3: CAWRIIAGGIYNEQFF; DNA: TGTGCCTGGAGAATAATAGCGGGAGGGATTTACAATGAGCAGTTCTTC
J: TRBJ1-5; D: .; size: many; V: TRBV4-2; CDR3: CASSEMSDSNQPQHF; DNA: TGTGCCAGCAGCGAAATGAGTGATAGCAATCAGCCCCAGCATTTT
J: TRBJ1-2; D: .; size: .; V: TRBV25-1; CDR3: CASSESNREDNYGYTF; DNA: TGTGCCAGCAGTGAATCGAACAGGGAAGATAACTATGGCTACACCTTC
J: TRBJ2-2; D: TRBD1; size: few; V: TRBV19; CDR3: CASSVPRDRSSGELFF; DNA: TGTGCCAGTAGTGTACCTCGGGACAGATCATCCGGGGAGCTGTTTTTT
J: TRBJ2-7; D: .; size: few; V: TRBV29-1; CDR3: CSVEGSTDIPYEQYF; DNA: TGCAGCGTTGAAGGCAGTACCGATATTCCCTACGAGCAGTACTTC
J: TRBJ2-7; D: .; size: few; V: TRBV18; CDR3: CASSPQNAQAYEQYF; DNA: TGTGCCAGCTCACCACAGAATGCCCAAGCCTACGAGCAGTACTTC
J: TRBJ2-2; D: .; size: few; V: TRBV11-3; CDR3: CASSPGTGLTGELFF; DNA: TGTGCCAGCAGCCCCGGGACTGGCCTGACCGGGGAGCTGTTTTTT
J: TRBJ2-7; D: .; size: .; V: TRBV5-1; CDR3: CASSLDSPYEQYF; DNA: TGCGCCAGCAGCTTGGACAGCCCCTACGAGCAGTACTTC
J: TRBJ1-2; D: .; size: .; V: TRBV29-1; CDR3: CSGASRGGYGYTF; DNA: TGCAGCGGAGCCAGCCGAGGGGGCTATGGCTACACCTTC
J: TRBJ1-4; D: TRBD1; size: many; V: TRBV28; CDR3: CASSPPNRGNEKLFF; DNA: TGTGCCAGCAGTCCGCCAAACAGGGGTAATGAAAAACTGTTTTTT
J: TRBJ1-4; D: TRBD1; size: few; V: TRBV10-3; CDR3: CAISDSTGANEKLFF; DNA: TGTGCCATCAGTGATTCGACAGGGGCTAATGAAAAACTGTTTTTT
J: TRBJ2-5; D: .; size: .; V: TRBV7-3; CDR3: CASSSRQGAQETQYF; DNA: TGTGCCAGCAGCTCGCGGCAGGGCGCCCAAGAGACCCAGTACTTC
J: TRBJ2-7; D: TRBD2; size: few; V: TRBV7-2; CDR3: CASSLGSGGSYEQYF; DNA: TGTGCCAGCAGCTTAGGGTCGGGGGGTTCCTACGAGCAGTACTTC
J: TRBJ2-3; D: .; size: few; V: TRBV6-6; CDR3: CASSSVGRGDTQYF; DNA: TGTGCCAGCAGTTCGGTAGGTCGCGGAGATACGCAGTATTTT
J: TRBJ2-3; D: TRBD1; size: .; V: TRBV9; CDR3: CASSVTATGVIRGTDTQYF; DNA: TGTGCCAGCAGCGTTACAGCGACAGGGGTGATCCGGGGCACAGATACGCAGTATTTT
J: TRBJ1-1; D: .; size: few; V: TRBV28; CDR3: CASSFYRENTEAFF; DNA: TGTGCCAGCAGTTTTTACAGGGAAAACACTGAAGCTTTCTTT
J: TRBJ1-4; D: TRBD1; size: many; V: TRBV29-1; CDR3: CSVWDSDEKLFF; DNA: TGCAGCGTCTGGGACAGCGACGAAAAACTGTTTTTT
J: TRBJ1-5; D: .; size: .; V: TRBV30; CDR3: CAWSAGLFEPQHF; DNA: TGTGCCTGGAGCGCGGGACTGTTTGAACCCCAGCATTTT
J: TRBJ2-1; D: .; size: .; V: TRBV19; CDR3: CASSIDRAGTYNEQFF; DNA: TGTGCCAGTAGTATAGATCGGGCGGGAACCTACAATGAGCAGTTCTTC
J: TRBJ2-7; D: TRBD1; size: .; V: TRBV30; CDR3: CAWTGTGGYEQYF; DNA: TGTGCCTGGACCGGGACAGGGGGGTACGAGCAGTACTTC
J: TRBJ2-5; D: TRBD2; size: few; V: TRBV19; CDR3: CASSITGGRETQYF; DNA: TGTGCCAGTAGTATAACGGGGGGGAGGGAGACCCAGTACTTC
J: TRBJ2-3; D: TRBD2; size: few; V: TRBV2; CDR3: CASSALAGAPDTQYF; DNA: TGTGCCAGCAGTGCTCTAGCGGGGGCCCCAGATACGCAGTATTTT
J: TRBJ2-1; D: TRBD1; size: few; V: TRBV5-1; CDR3: CASSTYGTASNEQFF; DNA: TGCGCCAGCAGCACCTACGGGACAGCTAGCAATGAGCAGTTCTTC